This T cell receptor (beta chain) was sequenced for a study of Graves' ophthalmopathy and Graves' hyperthyroidism. This clonotype was counted ten times or more. There are 14 residues in the CDR3. V shed 7 bases and J 4 bases; nucleotides not matched to a gene: 8. Germline values: CDR1 MNHEY, CDR2 SMNVEV (reference sequence). Amplification of TCR beta CDR3 regions used RNA transcripts. HTBI-primed RT-PCR formed the first round, and a multiplex PCR formed the second. A single record per CDR3 protein comes from TCRdb applying MiXCR to the multiplex PCR reads. Here the sample spans about 620,000 distinct CDR3 sequences, 20% to 25% being singletons.

The receptor was isolated from a woman aged 18 to 35 with stable Graves' hyperthyroidism. Some clones in this sample may be carry-over from other donors' samples. Sequencing was done on a sample of peripheral blood. This chain joins TRBV27 and TRBJ1-2, with 8 bases aligning to TRBD1. CDR3 in DNA: TGTGCCAGCACCAGGACAGGGAGTCCCTATGGCTACACCTTC. This translates into CASTRTGSPYGYTF.